What follows are 9 T cell receptor beta chains derived from one specimen sequenced in a study of CD8 T cells in ankylosing spondylitis (dated 2017 in TCRdb). Library generation was performed with 5' RACE. Sequencer: Illumina HiSeq 2500. The public reads were reanalyzed by TCRdb: fastp trimming at Q25, MiXCR alignment, in-frame beta chains only. When rows share a CDR3 protein, they turn into one entry using the most common DNA and genes. In this sample the table shows roughly 150,000 distinct CDR3 sequences, about a third of which occur a single time. The biggest ten clones account for 6% of the sample. Sample: synovial fluid, either unsorted or a sorted T cell fraction (not recorded which). The origin of the receptors is a male donor with ankylosing spondylitis.

The chain combines TRBV5-1 with TRBJ2-7; 12 bases line up with TRBD1. This CDR3 is 15 amino acids long. J was trimmed by 5 bases and V by 8 bases; bases with no gene match: 11. Germline assignment: CDR1 SGHRS and CDR2 YFSETQ. The CDR3 nucleotides are TGCGCCAGAAGTTCCGGGACAGGGGGCGGCGACGAGCAGTACTTC. Translation: CARSSGTGGGDEQYF.

This clonotype appeared a few times. In nucleotides, the CDR3 is TGTGCCAGCAGTCCCCGGGACAGGGCGGTCGGGACCCAGTACTTC. This codes for CASSPRDRAVGTQYF. The chain links TRBV28 to TRBJ2-5; 9 bases are shared with TRBD1. The CDR3 is made up of 15 amino acids. The J segment lost 7 bases and the V segment lost 5 bases, leaving 11 bases of the junction unmatched. Germline V CDR1 and CDR2: MDHEN, SYDVKM.

This clonotype has just one count. One end of the junction fails to match germline, which may point to a read error. This rearrangement joins TRBV7-7 to TRBJ2-5; 7 bases align to TRBD2. The CDR3 runs 14 residues. The V gene's germline CDR1 is SSHAT and CDR2 FNYEAQ (reference sequence). CDR3 loop: CASSLAGGGETQYF. DNA of the CDR3: TGTGCTAGCAGCTTAGCGGGTGGAGGGGAGACCCAGTACTTC.

The chain has TRBV21-1 and TRBJ2-1; TRBD2 is the table's D call, not checked against the DNA. TRBV21-1 has pseudogene status. The CDR3 covers 15 residues. CDR3 nucleotide sequence: TGTGCCAGCAGCAAACTAGCGGGAGGTGGGAATGAGCAGTTCTTC. Protein sequence: CASSKLAGGGNEQFF.

J is TRBJ1-2 and V is TRBV12-3 or TRBV12-4; possibly TRBD1 for D (6 bases). The CDR3 covers 15 residues. Trimming took 5 bases from V and 4 from J, leaving 17 bases between them. CDR3: CASSHTRTETYGYTF. The CDR3 DNA is TGTGCCAGCAGTCACACCCGGACAGAAACCTATGGCTACACCTTC.

This chain uses TRBV2 with TRBJ2-5; 10 bases agree with TRBD1. Germline V gives CDR1 SNHLY, CDR2 FYNNEI. CDR3 size: 15 residues. V lost 5 bases, J lost 5 bases, and 8 bases stayed unmatched. CDR3 protein: CASSQDRGLGETQYF. The CDR3 region has the DNA TGTGCCAGCAGTCAAGACAGGGGGCTAGGGGAGACCCAGTACTTC. Variable domain in full (rest from reference TRBV2 and TRBJ2-5): EPEVTQTPSHQVTQMGQEVILRCVPISNHLYFYWYRQILGQKVEFLVSFYNNEISEKSEIFDDQFSVERPDGSNFTLKIRSTKLEDSAMYFCASSQDRGLGETQYFGPGTRLLVL.

The CDR3 region has the DNA TGTGCCAGCAGCCCCAAGTTGGATACGCAGTATTTT. This sequence encodes CASSPKLDTQYF. The chain employs TRBV7-9 and TRBJ2-3; D unresolved. Germline CDR1 is SEHNR and CDR2 is FQNEAQ (reference sequence). The CDR3 totals 12 residues. Trimming took 5 bases from V and 6 from J, leaving 9 bases between them.

The J gene is TRBJ2-3, the V gene TRBV27; D may be TRBD1 or TRBD2 (5 bases each). From germline, CDR1 is MNHEY and CDR2 SMNVEV (reference sequence). The CDR3 covers 14 residues. Trimming took 0 bases from V and 5 from J, leaving 9 bases between them. In DNA, the CDR3 is TGTGCCAGCAGTTTATCGCAGGGAGAAGATACGCAGTATTTT. Encoded protein: CASSLSQGEDTQYF.

The chain couples TRBV18 to TRBJ2-1; D unresolved. Per germline, CDR1 KGHSH and CDR2 LQKENI. The CDR3 runs 13 residues. Trimming took off 6 bases at V and 6 bases at J, with 12 bases between the two ends. This CDR3 is CASSPPVFNEQFF. DNA of the CDR3: TGTGCCAGCTCCCCTCCCGTTTTCAATGAGCAGTTCTTC.